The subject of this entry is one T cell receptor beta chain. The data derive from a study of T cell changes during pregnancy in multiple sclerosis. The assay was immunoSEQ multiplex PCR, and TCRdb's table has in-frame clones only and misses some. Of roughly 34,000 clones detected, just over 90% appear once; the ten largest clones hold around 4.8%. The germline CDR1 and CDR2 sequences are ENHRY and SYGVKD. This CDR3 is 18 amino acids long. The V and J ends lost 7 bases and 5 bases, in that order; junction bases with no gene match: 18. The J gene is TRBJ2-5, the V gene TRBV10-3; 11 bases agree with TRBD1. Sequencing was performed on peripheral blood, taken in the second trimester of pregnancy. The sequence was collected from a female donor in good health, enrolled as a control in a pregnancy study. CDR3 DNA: TGTGCCATCACTCACCCTGGAGGGACAGGGGGTGGAGAGGAGACCCAGTACTTC. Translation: CAITHPGGTGGGEETQYF.